The rows below give T cell receptor beta chains drawn from one sample of a study of beta chain features in type 1 diabetes. Measured with immunoSEQ multiplex PCR; TCRdb has only the in-frame clones, and not every one. The sample shows 300,000 to 450,000 clones, 15% to 20% of them seen only once. The sample taken for sequencing was naive CD4+ T cells from blood. The receptors were gathered from a woman under 30 in good health. Each CDR3 is given with its conserved first and last residue. A D gene is named only where the DNA matches it firmly. Expanded clones get a size class; other rows say once, few or many, or leave the size out.

TRBV7-2	.	few	TRBJ2-7	TGTGCCAGCAGCCGGATGATGGGACTCGACTCTAGGGAGCAGTACTTC	CASSRMMGLDSREQYF
TRBV7-8	TRBD2	.	TRBJ2-7	TGTGCCAGCAGCTTAGGGGGACTAGCGGGAGTTTACGAGCAGTACTTC	CASSLGGLAGVYEQYF
TRBV29-1	.	few	TRBJ2-5	TGCAGCGTTGAAGGGCAGCGACAGGTCCAAGAGACCCAGTACTTC	CSVEGQRQVQETQYF
TRBV30	.	.	TRBJ1-2	TGTGCCTGGAGTCGTCAGTCGCCGGGTGGCTACACCTTC	CAWSRQSPGGYTF
TRBV5-1	.	few	TRBJ2-5	TGCGCCAGCAGCTTGGTACAGATACAAGAGACCCAGTACTTC	CASSLVQIQETQYF
TRBV9	.	.	TRBJ1-1	TGTGCCAGCAGCGTCGGGGGGAAGGACACTGAAGCTTTCTTT	CASSVGGKDTEAFF
TRBV15	.	few	TRBJ2-1	TGTGCCACCAGCAGCCTTAAGTGGGGCCCGCAGAACAATGAGCAGTTCTTC	CATSSLKWGPQNNEQFF
TRBV2	TRBD1	.	TRBJ2-7	TGTGCCAGTACCCTGGGACAGCAAAACTACGAGCAGTACTTC	CASTLGQQNYEQYF
TRBV29-1	TRBD1	few	TRBJ2-7	TGCAGCGTTGCCCCCGATTCAGGGGGCCAGTACTTC	CSVAPDSGGQYF
TRBV7-2	TRBD1	.	TRBJ2-2	TGTGCCAGCAGCTTTCAGGGGGCGTTTACCGGGGAGCTGTTTTTT	CASSFQGAFTGELFF
TRBV9	TRBD2	few	TRBJ2-5	TGTGCCAGCAGCGTGGGACTAGCGGGCGGAGAGACCCAGTACTTC	CASSVGLAGGETQYF
TRBV13	TRBD2	.	TRBJ2-7	TGTGCCAGCAGCTTAAGCGGGGCCTCCTACGAGCAGTACTTC	CASSLSGASYEQYF
TRBV18	.	.	TRBJ1-5	TGTGCCAGCTCACCGATCGGGGGACAGCCCCAGCATTTT	CASSPIGGQPQHF
TRBV7-2	.	few	TRBJ2-7	TGTGCCAGCAGCCATCCGATCCGCGGTACTATCCTCTCCTACGAGCAGTACTTC	CASSHPIRGTILSYEQYF
TRBV7-2	TRBD1	.	TRBJ2-6	TGTGCCAGCAGCACTTATCTGACAGGGGGGGCTGGGGCCAACGTCCTGACTTTC	CASSTYLTGGAGANVLTF
TRBV5-1	.	few	TRBJ1-4	TGCGCCAGCAGCTTGTCGGGGACTACTAATGAAAAACTGTTTTTT	CASSLSGTTNEKLFF
TRBV18	TRBD1	.	TRBJ2-6	TGTGCCAGCTCACCAGCCGGGACAGGAACTGGGGCCAACGTCCTGACTTTC	CASSPAGTGTGANVLTF
TRBV30	.	.	TRBJ1-2	TGTGCCTGGAGTGTACACGTGGGGGGCTATGGCTACACCTTC	CAWSVHVGGYGYTF
TRBV11-1	.	.	TRBJ1-2	TGTGCCAGCAGCCCAGCAGACAGCCACTATGGCTACACCTTC	CASSPADSHYGYTF
TRBV4-1	TRBD1	.	TRBJ1-2	TGTGCCAGCAGCCAAGGGCCAGGGGGCAACTATGGCTACACCTTC	CASSQGPGGNYGYTF
TRBV7-9	TRBD2	few	TRBJ2-1	TGTGCCAGCAGCTTAGAGGCGGGAGGCTACAATGAGCAGTTCTTC	CASSLEAGGYNEQFF
TRBV6-1	.	.	TRBJ2-7	TGTGCCAGCAGTGACCAGGGCTACGAGCAGTACTTC	CASSDQGYEQYF
TRBV6-1	TRBD1	few	TRBJ2-7	TGTGCCGGCACCGGGACAGGTACCTACGAGCAGTACTTC	CAGTGTGTYEQYF
TRBV7-2	.	.	TRBJ2-5	TGTGCCAGCGCTCCTCTCGGGACCCAGTACTTC	CASAPLGTQYF
TRBV5-1	.	few	TRBJ1-1	TGCGCCAGCAGCTTCTCAGGGGAGTGGACTGAAGCTTTCTTT	CASSFSGEWTEAFF
TRBV30	TRBD1	.	TRBJ1-1	TGTGCCCGTACCGGGACAGCAAGCACTGAAGCTTTCTTT	CARTGTASTEAFF
TRBV30	.	.	TRBJ1-5	TGTGCCTGGAGTGTAATATCCGGGCAGCCCCAGCATTTT	CAWSVISGQPQHF
TRBV10-3	.	.	TRBJ2-1	TGTGCCATCAGTGAGTCTAGCGAAACCTACAATGAGCAGTTCTTC	CAISESSETYNEQFF
TRBV5-1	TRBD2	.	TRBJ2-4	TGCGCCAGCAGCTTGCGGCTAGCGGGGGGACTAGCCAAAAACATTCAGTACTTC	CASSLRLAGGLAKNIQYF
TRBV6-1	.	.	TRBJ2-2	TGTGCCAGCAGTGCGAACAGAAACACCGGGGAGCTGTTTTTT	CASSANRNTGELFF
TRBV6-6	.	.	TRBJ1-2	TGTGCCAGCAGTTTCGGCCAGGGCTATGGCTACACCTTC	CASSFGQGYGYTF
TRBV7-2	.	few	TRBJ2-3	TGTGCCAGCAGCTCTAGCTGGAGCACAGATACGCAGTATTTT	CASSSSWSTDTQYF
TRBV11-2	.	.	TRBJ2-2	TGTGCCAACAGCTTAACAGGGTTGATCGGGGAGCTGTTTTTT	CANSLTGLIGELFF
TRBV5-1	.	.	TRBJ2-1	.	CASSFGAGREEFF
TRBV4-3	TRBD2	few	TRBJ2-1	TGCGCCAGCAGCCGGCGGGTAGCGGGGGGGCCGAGGGATGAGCAGTTCTTC	CASSRRVAGGPRDEQFF
TRBV7-9	TRBD2	.	TRBJ2-1	TGTGTGCTAGCGGGAGGGCCGACCTACAATGAGCAGTTCTTC	CVLAGGPTYNEQFF
TRBV7-7	.	.	TRBJ2-2	TGTGCTAGCAGCTTAGCGGAGCCCGTAGGGGAGCTGTTTTTT	CASSLAEPVGELFF
TRBV28	TRBD1	.	TRBJ1-2	TGTGCCAGCAGTTTAAGACAGGGCGGCTACACCTTC	CASSLRQGGYTF
TRBV6-1	.	.	TRBJ1-1	TGTGCCAGCAGTCAAGACAGATTGAACACTGAAGCTTTCTTT	CASSQDRLNTEAFF
TRBV27	.	few	TRBJ1-1	TGTGCCAGCAGTCCCCGGGTCGGGGGCACTGAAGCTTTCTTT	CASSPRVGGTEAFF